The following is a T cell receptor (beta chain) sequence with its context. This sample was included in a study of early T cells in non-severe SARS-CoV-2 infection. Molecules of cDNA were individually given unique molecular identifiers that were attached to them. TCRdb fed the 5' RACE reads into MiXCR, producing one record per CDR3 protein. Here the sample spans around 100,000 distinct CDR3 sequences, roughly 17% being singletons. The CDR3 has 14 residues. Trimming pared 4 bases from V and 4 bases from J, leaving 13 bases between. Germline assignment: CDR1 MNHNY and CDR2 SVGAGI (reference sequence). The chain joins TRBV6-6 to TRBJ1-1; D is unclear. Sequencing was done on a sample of whole blood. The TCR comes from an adult who was a healthcare worker with PCR-confirmed SARS-CoV-2 infection or an uninfected control (not recorded which). The CDR3 DNA reads TGTGCCAGCAGTTTGGGAAGGGTGAGCACTGAAGCTTTCTTT. Translating gives CASSLGRVSTEAFF.